This T cell receptor (beta chain) originates from a study of blood T cell repertoires in COVID-19. The V gene lost 0 bases and the J gene lost 7 bases, with 20 bases spanning the gap. The CDR3 runs to 17 residues. Germline CDR1 SGDLS, CDR2 YYNGEE. Assay: immunoSEQ multiplex PCR; the TCRdb copy retains only in-frame clones and omits some. The table lists 200,000 to 250,000 clones, more than 85% of them singletons. The table lists this clone with a few counts. The chain has TRBV9 and TRBJ1-3; D gene unclear. This sequence was found in an older woman with active or convalescent COVID-19. The material sequenced was peripheral blood. In DNA, the CDR3 is TGTGCCAGCAGCGTAGAGGAAGTCCGGAGGACCGGGAACACCATATATTTT. This encodes CASSVEEVRRTGNTIYF. The variable domain in full, completed from reference TRBV9 and TRBJ1-3, reads DSGVTQTPKHLITATGQRVTLRCSPRSGDLSVYWYQQSLDQGLQFLIQYYNGEERAKGNILERFSAQQFPDLHSELNLSSLELGDSALYFCASSVEEVRRTGNTIYFGEGSWLTVV.